Listed here are 21 T cell receptor beta chains from one sample, sequenced in a study of blood T cells in healthy people across ages. It was with a sample-barcoded 5' primer and a J-beta primer mix that a second PCR of about 6 to 12 cycles was run. In TCRdb, the 5' RACE reads were re-called with MiXCR into one record per CDR3 protein. The table includes approximately 1.5 million distinct CDR3 sequences, roughly 32% detected once. Sequencing used blood. The source of these receptors is a woman between 25 and 40 years old in good health.

This clonotype was detected a few times. The rearrangement links TRBV4-1 to TRBJ2-1; tentatively, D is TRBD1 (6 bases). This CDR3 has 17 residues. Trimming left V 5 bases short and J 10 bases short, with 27 bases between. Germline CDR1 is MGHRA and CDR2 is YSYEKL. CDR3 residues: CASSLFKDRKSGAEQFF. CDR3 sequence (DNA): TGCGCCAGCAGCTTATTCAAGGACAGAAAGTCAGGCGCGGAGCAGTTCTTC.

This clonotype was observed once. The CDR3 region is CASSSGGSDLSNQPQHF. DNA of the CDR3: TGTGCCAGCAGTTCAGGGGGAAGCGATTTAAGCAATCAGCCCCAGCATTTT. The chain employs TRBV2 and TRBJ1-5; TRBD1 matches 7 bases. V dropped 5 bases and J dropped 1; count of bases not matched to a gene: 11. The CDR3 totals 17 residues. CDR1 and CDR2 (germline): SNHLY, FYNNEI.

The J gene is TRBJ2-1, the V gene TRBV24-1; TRBD2 agrees at 8 bases. The germline V gene has CDR1 KGHDR and CDR2 SFDVKD. V lost 5 bases to trimming and J lost 4 bases; unmatched junction nucleotides: 3. There are 14 residues in the CDR3. The CDR3 DNA reads TGTGCCACCAGTGGACTAGCGCCGTACAATGAGCAGTTCTTC. Protein product: CATSGLAPYNEQFF.

In its sample, this clonotype was seen a few times. The chain uses TRBV7-9 and TRBJ1-2, with D maybe TRBD1 (6 bases). CDR3 length equals 14 residues. From germline, CDR1 is SEHNR and CDR2 FQNEAQ (reference sequence). V was clipped by 7 bases and J by 5 bases, with 17 bases between them. The CDR3 reads CASTETGIIYGYTF. CDR3 in DNA: TGTGCCAGCACCGAAACAGGGATAATATATGGCTACACCTTC.

CDR3 protein: CASSQLRTVSYEQYF. The CDR3 coding sequence is TGCGCCAGCAGCCAACTTCGGACGGTATCCTACGAGCAGTACTTC. The V and J genes are TRBV4-1 and TRBJ2-7; unclear D gene. Germline CDR1 is MGHRA and CDR2 is YSYEKL. The ends were cut back, 2 bases at V and 1 base at J, with 12 bases in the middle. The CDR3 has 15 residues.

In its sample, this clonotype was seen many times. The gene calls are TRBV3-1 and TRBJ2-1, with 8 bases that match TRBD2. From germline, CDR1 is LGHDT and CDR2 YNNKEL (reference sequence). The CDR3 loop spans 12 amino acids. V lost 5 bases and J lost 10; bases outside the gene matches: 4. CDR3 sequence (DNA): TGTGCCAGCAGCTTCCGGGGGGGCGAGCAGTTCTTC. This sequence encodes CASSFRGGEQFF.

This clonotype was detected only a few times. This chain joins TRBV5-5 and TRBJ2-5, with D unclear. The CDR3 length is 13 residues. Between the trimmed V and J ends, which lost 5 bases and 4 bases, there was a span of 12 bases. The germline V gene has CDR1 SGHKS and CDR2 YYEKEE (reference sequence). CDR3 sequence reads: CASSSPNSETQYF. CDR3 coding DNA: TGTGCCAGCAGTTCCCCCAACTCAGAGACCCAGTACTTC. Filled out from reference TRBV5-5 and TRBJ2-5, the complete variable domain reads DAGVTQSPTHLIKTRGQQVTLRCSPISGHKSVSWYQQVLGQGPQFIFQYYEKEERGRGNFPDRFSARQFPNYSSELNVNALLLGDSALYLCASSSPNSETQYFGPGTRLLVL.

CDR3 DNA sequence: TGCGCCAGCATTCCGGGACAGGGTACTGGGGCCAACGTCCTGACTTTC. It yields the protein CASIPGQGTGANVLTF. This rearrangement joins TRBV10-2 to TRBJ2-6, with 9 positions matching TRBD1. The V gene's germline CDR1 is WSHSY and CDR2 SAAADI. Trimming took 7 bases from V and 2 from J; bases not matched to a gene: 6. The CDR3 loop spans 16 amino acids.

Many counts were recorded for this clonotype. The chain carries TRBV6-1 and TRBJ2-3; D remains ambiguous. V lost 8 bases, J lost 0 bases, and 9 bases lay in between. The CDR3 consists of 13 residues. CDR1 and CDR2 from the germline V gene are MNHNS and SASEGT. The CDR3 bases are TGTGCCAGCCGCACCCCTAGCACAGATACGCAGTATTTT. Translated: CASRTPSTDTQYF.

This clonotype was seen more than once but under ten times. The CDR3 protein is CASSLPKGVNGYTF. The CDR3, as DNA: TGCGCCAGCAGCCTACCAAAAGGGGTCAATGGCTACACCTTC. V and J are TRBV5-1 and TRBJ1-2; D possibly corresponds to TRBD1 (5 bases). Germline assignment: CDR1 SGHRS and CDR2 YFSETQ. The CDR3 has 14 amino acids. With 4 bases removed from V and 6 bases from J, the gap between germline ends came to 16 bases.

The chain employs TRBV28 and TRBJ1-4; D call uncertain. The germline V gene has CDR1 MDHEN and CDR2 SYDVKM. The CDR3 has 12 amino acids. V was trimmed by 4 bases and J by 8 bases, leaving 8 bases between them. The CDR3 region has the DNA TGTGCCAGCAGTTCAGAAGAAGAAAAACTGTTTTTT. As protein: CASSSEEEKLFF.

As regards this clonotype: One end of the junction varies from germline; a read error may be responsible. The V gene is TRBV2, the J gene TRBJ2-5; TRBD2 matches 9 bases. With the DNA end fitting TRBJ2-7 better, the J assignment may be wrong. Per germline, CDR1 SNHLY and CDR2 FYNNEI. CDR3 length equals 14 residues. The CDR3 here is CAGSLGAGGYEQYF. The CDR3 region has the DNA TGTGCCGGCAGCTTAGGGGCGGGAGGGTACGAGCAGTACTTC.

The chain has TRBV6-5 and TRBJ1-2; D gene unclear. The V gene's germline CDR1 is MNHEY and CDR2 SVGAGI. Trimming removed 11 bases from V and 5 bases from J, with 18 bases in between. The CDR3 spans 13 residues. For the CDR3, the DNA is TGTGCCTCTACAAGGCGCGGCGGGTATGGCTACACCTTC. This sequence encodes CASTRRGGYGYTF.

The chain recombines TRBV7-9 with TRBJ1-5; possibly TRBD1 for D (6 bases). This CDR3 contains 13 residues. The germline V and J ends were trimmed by 4 bases and 7 bases, with 11 bases remaining between them. Germline lookup yields CDR1 SEHNR and CDR2 FQNEAQ (reference sequence). The CDR3 sequence is CASSWGAGQPQHF. The CDR3 DNA reads as TGTGCCAGCAGCTGGGGGGCTGGGCAGCCCCAGCATTTT. Drawing the rest from reference TRBV7-9 and TRBJ1-5, the complete variable domain is DTGVSQNPRHKITKRGQNVTFRCDPISEHNRLYWYRQTLGQGPEFLTYFQNEAQLEKSRLLSDRFSAERPKGSFSTLEIQRTEQGDSAMYLCASSWGAGQPQHFGDGTRLSIL.

This clonotype occurred once. The chain is built from TRBV2 and TRBJ1-2; 8 bases match TRBD1. The CDR3 is 14 residues long. The V gene's germline CDR1 is SNHLY and CDR2 FYNNEI. The V segment lost 8 bases and the J segment 5 bases; nucleotides outside the gene matches: 10. In DNA, the CDR3 is TGTGCCAGCTTGGGGGACAGGCCTTATTATGGCTACACCTTC. Translated: CASLGDRPYYGYTF.

This clonotype showed up just a few times. The chain combines TRBV11-2 with TRBJ2-1; the match to TRBD2 covers 11 bases. The length of the CDR3 is 15 residues. V trimming: 5 bases; J trimming: 3 bases; junction bases outside the gene matches: 3. CDR1 SGHAT and CDR2 FQNNGV come from the germline V gene. The CDR3 bases are TGTGCCAGCAGCACGGGACTAGCGGACTACAATGAGCAGTTCTTC. Protein product: CASSTGLADYNEQFF.

The chain carries TRBV6-1 and TRBJ2-7, with 9 bases aligning to TRBD1. The germline gives CDR1 MNHNS, CDR2 SASEGT. The ends lost 7 bases at V and 4 bases at J; junction bases unmatched: 11. The CDR3 consists of 15 residues. The CDR3 bases are TGTGCCAGCACCCCCAGTAGGACAGGGGCTTACGAGCAGTACTTC. This sequence encodes CASTPSRTGAYEQYF.

Regarding this clonotype: The germline gene is not matched at one end of the junction; a read error may be the cause. This chain connects TRBV25-1 to TRBJ2-3; 9 nucleotides agree with TRBD2. CDR3 length: 17 amino acids. CDR1 is MGHDK, CDR2 SYGVNS, per germline. In DNA form, the CDR3 reads TGTGCCGGCAGTGATGTTTCGGCTAGCGGGATGGGGGATACGCAGTATTTT. Residues: CAGSDVSASGMGDTQYF.

V is TRBV3-1 and J is TRBJ2-3, with D perhaps TRBD1 or TRBD2 (5 bases each). V gave up 0 bases and J gave up 2 bases, with 21 bases separating them. The CDR3 spans 19 residues. The germline V gene encodes CDR1 LGHDT and CDR2 YNNKEL (reference sequence). In nucleotides, the CDR3 is TGTGCCAGCAGCCAAGAAAGTGAGGTGGGGTGGGACCACACAGATACGCAGTATTTT. It yields the protein CASSQESEVGWDHTDTQYF.

V is TRBV12-3 or TRBV12-4 and J is TRBJ2-3; tentative D call: TRBD2 (7 bases). CDR3 length: 20 residues. Deletions cut 5 bases from V and 0 bases from J, with 27 bases between. The CDR3 DNA reads TGTGCCAGCAGTCTTGGACTAGGGGGAGGGCCATCGGGGAGCACAGATACGCAGTATTTT. Its protein product is CASSLGLGGGPSGSTDTQYF.

A note on this clonotype: A much more abundant neighbour one base away suggests this may be a read error. V gene TRBV29-1 combines with J gene TRBJ2-7, with a possible D match to TRBD1 (6 bases). This CDR3 spans 13 amino acids. CDR1 is SQVTM and CDR2 is ANQGSEA in the germline V gene. The V end lost 6 bases, the J end lost 2 bases, and 14 bases lay between the germline ends. The CDR3 DNA is TGCAGCGTAACAGGGTCCAATCCCTACGAGCAGTACTTC. It encodes CSVTGSNPYEQYF.